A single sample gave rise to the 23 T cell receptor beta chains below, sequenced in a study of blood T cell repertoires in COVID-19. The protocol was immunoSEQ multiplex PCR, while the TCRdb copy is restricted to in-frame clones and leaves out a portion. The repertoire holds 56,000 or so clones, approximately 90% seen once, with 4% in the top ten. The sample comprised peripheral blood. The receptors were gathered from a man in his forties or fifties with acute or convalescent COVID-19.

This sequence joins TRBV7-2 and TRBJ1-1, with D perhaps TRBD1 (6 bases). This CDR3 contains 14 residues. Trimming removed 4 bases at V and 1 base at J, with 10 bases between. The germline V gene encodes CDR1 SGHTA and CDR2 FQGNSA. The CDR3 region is CASSWNRANTEAFF. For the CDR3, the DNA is TGTGCCAGCAGCTGGAACAGGGCGAACACTGAAGCTTTCTTT. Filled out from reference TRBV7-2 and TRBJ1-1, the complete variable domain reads GAGVSQSPSNKVTEKGKDVELRCDPISGHTALYWYRQSLGQGLEFLIYFQGNSAPDKSGLPSDRFSAERTGGSVSTLTIQRTQQEDSAVYLCASSWNRANTEAFFGQGTRLTVV.

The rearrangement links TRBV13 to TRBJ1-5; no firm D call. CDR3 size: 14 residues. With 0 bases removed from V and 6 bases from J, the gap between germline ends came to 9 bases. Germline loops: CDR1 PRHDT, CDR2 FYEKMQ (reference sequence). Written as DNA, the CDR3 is TGTGCCAGCAGCTTAGGAGGGAGAAGTCAGCCCCAGCATTTT. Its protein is CASSLGGRSQPQHF. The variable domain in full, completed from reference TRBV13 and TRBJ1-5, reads AAGVIQSPRHLIKEKRETATLKCYPIPRHDTVYWYQQGPGQDPQFLISFYEKMQSDKGSIPDRFSAQQFSDYHSELNMSSLELGDSALYFCASSLGGRSQPQHFGDGTRLSIL.

For the CDR3, the DNA is TGTGCCACCAGCAGAGGACAAGCTGGGGCCAACGTCCTGACTTTC. Translated, it gives CATSRGQAGANVLTF. J is TRBJ2-6 and V is TRBV15; no clear D gene. The CDR3 contains 15 residues. V shed 1 base and J shed 2 bases, with 6 bases lying between them. Germline CDR1 and CDR2: LNHNV and YYDKDF (reference sequence).

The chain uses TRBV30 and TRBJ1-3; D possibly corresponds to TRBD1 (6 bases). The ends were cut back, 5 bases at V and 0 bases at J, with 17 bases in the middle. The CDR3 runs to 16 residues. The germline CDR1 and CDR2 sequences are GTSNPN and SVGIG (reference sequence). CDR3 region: CAWGPGHLFSGNTIYF. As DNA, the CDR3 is TGTGCCTGGGGACCGGGACACTTATTCTCTGGAAACACCATATATTTT.

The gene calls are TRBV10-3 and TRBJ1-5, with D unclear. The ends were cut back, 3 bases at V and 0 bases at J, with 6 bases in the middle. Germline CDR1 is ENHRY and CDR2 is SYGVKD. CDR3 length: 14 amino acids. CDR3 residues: CAISESSSNQPQHF. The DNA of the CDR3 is TGTGCCATCAGTGAATCCTCTAGCAATCAGCCCCAGCATTTT.

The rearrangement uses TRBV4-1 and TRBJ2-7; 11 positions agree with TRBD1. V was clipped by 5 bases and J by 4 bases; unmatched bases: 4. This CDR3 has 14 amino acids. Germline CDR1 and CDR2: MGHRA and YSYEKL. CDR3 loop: CASSTGQGDYEQYF. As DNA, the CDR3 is TGCGCCAGCAGCACGGGACAGGGGGATTACGAGCAGTACTTC.

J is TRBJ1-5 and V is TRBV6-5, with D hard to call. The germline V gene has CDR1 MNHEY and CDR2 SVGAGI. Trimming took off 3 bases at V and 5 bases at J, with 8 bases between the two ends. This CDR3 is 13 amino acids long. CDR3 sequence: CASSYERDQPQHF. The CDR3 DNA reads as TGTGCCAGCAGTTATGAGAGGGATCAGCCCCAGCATTTT.

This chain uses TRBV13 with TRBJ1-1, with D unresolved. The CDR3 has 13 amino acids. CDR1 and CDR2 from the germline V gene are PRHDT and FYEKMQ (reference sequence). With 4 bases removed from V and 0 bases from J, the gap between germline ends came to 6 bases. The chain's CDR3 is CASSSVMNTEAFF. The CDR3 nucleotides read TGTGCCAGCAGCTCGGTAATGAACACTGAAGCTTTCTTT.

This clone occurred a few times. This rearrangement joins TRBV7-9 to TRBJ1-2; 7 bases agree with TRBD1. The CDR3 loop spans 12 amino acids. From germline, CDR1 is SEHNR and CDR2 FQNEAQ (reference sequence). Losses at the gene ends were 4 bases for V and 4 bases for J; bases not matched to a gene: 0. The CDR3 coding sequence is TGTGCCAGCAGCTCAGGGGGCTATGGCTACACCTTC. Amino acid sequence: CASSSGGYGYTF.

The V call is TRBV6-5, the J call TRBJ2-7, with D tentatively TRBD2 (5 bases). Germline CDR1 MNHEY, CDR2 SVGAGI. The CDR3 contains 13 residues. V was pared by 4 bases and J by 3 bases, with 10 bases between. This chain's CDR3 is CASSLGRLYEQYF. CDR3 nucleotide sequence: TGTGCCAGCAGTTTAGGGAGACTCTACGAGCAGTACTTC.

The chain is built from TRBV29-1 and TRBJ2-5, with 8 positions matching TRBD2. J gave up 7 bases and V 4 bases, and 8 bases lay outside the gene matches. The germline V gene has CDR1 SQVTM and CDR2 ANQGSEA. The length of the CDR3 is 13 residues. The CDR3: CSVGASGFGTQYF. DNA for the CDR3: TGCAGCGTTGGGGCTAGCGGGTTCGGGACCCAGTACTTC.

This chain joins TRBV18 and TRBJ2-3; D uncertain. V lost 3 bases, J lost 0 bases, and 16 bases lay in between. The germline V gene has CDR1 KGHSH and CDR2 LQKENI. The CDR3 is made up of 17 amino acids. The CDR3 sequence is CASSPRERRTSTDTQYF. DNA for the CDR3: TGTGCCAGCTCACCCCGAGAGCGCCGAACTAGCACAGATACGCAGTATTTT.

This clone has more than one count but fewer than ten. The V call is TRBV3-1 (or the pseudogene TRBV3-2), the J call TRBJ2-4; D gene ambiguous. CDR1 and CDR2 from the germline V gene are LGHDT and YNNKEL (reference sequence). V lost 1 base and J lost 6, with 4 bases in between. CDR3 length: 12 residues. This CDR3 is CASSQVANIQYF. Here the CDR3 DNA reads TGTGCCAGCAGCCAAGTGGCAAACATTCAGTACTTC.

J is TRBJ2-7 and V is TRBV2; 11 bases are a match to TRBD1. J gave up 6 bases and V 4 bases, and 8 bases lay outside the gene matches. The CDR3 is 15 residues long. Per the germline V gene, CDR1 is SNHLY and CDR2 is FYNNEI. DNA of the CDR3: TGTGCCAGCAGTGGAGGGGACAGGGGGAGTCCCGAGCAGTACTTC. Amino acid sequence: CASSGGDRGSPEQYF.

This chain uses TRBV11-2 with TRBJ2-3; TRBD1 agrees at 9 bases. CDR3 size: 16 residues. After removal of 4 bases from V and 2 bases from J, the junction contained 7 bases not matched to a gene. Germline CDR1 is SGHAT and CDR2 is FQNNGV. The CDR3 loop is CASSYYRDRDTDTQYF. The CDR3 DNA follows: TGTGCCAGCAGCTATTACCGGGACAGGGACACAGATACGCAGTATTTT.

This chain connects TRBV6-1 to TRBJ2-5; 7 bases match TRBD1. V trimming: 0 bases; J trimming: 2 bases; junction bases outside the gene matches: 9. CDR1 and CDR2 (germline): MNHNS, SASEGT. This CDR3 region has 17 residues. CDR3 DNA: TGTGCCAGCAGTGAAGCTGGTTGGGAGACAGGGCAAGAGACCCAGTACTTC. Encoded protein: CASSEAGWETGQETQYF.

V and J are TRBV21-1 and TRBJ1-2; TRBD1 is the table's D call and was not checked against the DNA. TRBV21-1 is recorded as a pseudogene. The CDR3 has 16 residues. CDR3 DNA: TGTGCCAGCAGCAAAGCAGTCTCAGGGGTCTACTATGGCTACACCTTC. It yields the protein CASSKAVSGVYYGYTF.

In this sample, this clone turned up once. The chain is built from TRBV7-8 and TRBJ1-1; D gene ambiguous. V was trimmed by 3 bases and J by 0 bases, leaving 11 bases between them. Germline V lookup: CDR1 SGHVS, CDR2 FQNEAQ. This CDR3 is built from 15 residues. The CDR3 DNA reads TGTGCCAGCAGCTTTCAATCAGCGATGAACACTGAAGCTTTCTTT. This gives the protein CASSFQSAMNTEAFF.

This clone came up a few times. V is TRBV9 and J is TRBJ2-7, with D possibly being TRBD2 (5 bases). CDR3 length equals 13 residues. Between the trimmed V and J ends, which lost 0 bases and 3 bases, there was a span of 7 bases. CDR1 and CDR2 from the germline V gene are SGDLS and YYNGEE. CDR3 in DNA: TGTGCCAGCAGCGTAGCGGACTTCTACGAGCAGTACTTC. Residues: CASSVADFYEQYF.

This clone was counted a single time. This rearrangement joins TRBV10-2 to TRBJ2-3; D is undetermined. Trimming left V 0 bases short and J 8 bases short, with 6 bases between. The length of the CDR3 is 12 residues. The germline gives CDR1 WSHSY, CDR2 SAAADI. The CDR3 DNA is TGCGCCAGCAGTGAGTCTAGCCCTACGCAGTATTTT. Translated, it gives CASSESSPTQYF.

This chain's CDR3 is CASSRYRGDTQYF. CDR3 sequence (DNA): TGTGCCAGCAGCCGTTATAGAGGAGATACGCAGTATTTT. The rearrangement uses TRBV5-6 and TRBJ2-3; D is unclear. Germline assignment: CDR1 SGHDT and CDR2 YYEEEE. The CDR3 runs 13 residues. V was clipped by 4 bases and J by 5 bases, with 11 bases between them.

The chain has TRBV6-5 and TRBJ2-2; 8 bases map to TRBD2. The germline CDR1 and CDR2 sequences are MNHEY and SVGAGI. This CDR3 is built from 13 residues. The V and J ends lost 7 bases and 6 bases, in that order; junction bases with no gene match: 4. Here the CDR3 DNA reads TGTGCCAGCAATGGACTAGCCCCCGGGGAGCTGTTTTTT. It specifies CASNGLAPGELFF.

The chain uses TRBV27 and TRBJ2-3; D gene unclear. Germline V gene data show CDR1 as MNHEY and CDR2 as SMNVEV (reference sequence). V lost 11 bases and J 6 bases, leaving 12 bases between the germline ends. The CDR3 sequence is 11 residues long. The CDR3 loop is CAVSSSDTQYF. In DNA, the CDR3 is TGTGCCGTGTCTAGTTCCGATACGCAGTATTTT.